This TCR beta chain derives from a study of blood T cells in healthy people across ages. Overall study: Capturing about one barcoded beta molecule per two T cells was achieved by template switching.

There were healthy Caucasian individuals from Russia, aged 6 to 90, serving as donors. Donors gave around 10 milliliters of peripheral blood apiece. Total RNA, at least 6 micrograms per sample, was extracted from PBMCs. The authors ran a second PCR of about 7 to 11 cycles using a sample-barcoded 5' primer and a J-beta primer mix. TCRdb used MiXCR to reprocess the 5' RACE reads, holding one entry per CDR3 protein. The top ten clones hold around 2.1% of a sample with over 1,500,000 distinct CDR3 sequences, 49% of them seen once. The CDR3 is made up of 14 amino acids. The germline CDR1 and CDR2 sequences are SQVTM and ANQGSEA. The germline V and J ends were trimmed by 3 bases and 3 bases, with 14 bases remaining between them.

The rearrangement joins TRBV29-1 to TRBJ1-2, with a weak D call TRBD1 (6 bases). This clonotype was obtained from a woman aged 40-49 years in good health. What was sequenced was blood. The CDR3 is CSVEDRSPDYGYTF. The CDR3 DNA reads as TGCAGCGTTGAGGACAGATCCCCTGACTATGGCTACACCTTC.